This T cell receptor beta chain originates from a study of shared clonotypes between healthy human individuals. On this clone: Its antigen is unknown.

Genomic DNA from each subset was divided evenly over several immunoSEQ plates. Repertoires were generated with immunoSEQ multiplex PCR, while TCRdb's copy carries only in-frame clones and drops some. Among about 990,000 clones, roughly 74% were seen once, and the ten largest hold 0.55% to 0.7%. The CDR3 contains 13 residues. The V and J ends lost 2 bases and 5 bases respectively, with 8 bases between them. Germline V lookup: CDR1 SGHTA, CDR2 FQGNSA. The study's findings and limits: Enrolling few donors narrowed the genetic and exposure-history diversity that was represented.

The material sequenced was memory CD4+ T cells from PBMCs. The subset: CD45RA-negative fraction. The sequence was collected from a man between 18 and 29 years old in good health. Some clones in this sample may be carry-over from other donors' samples. The rearrangement links TRBV7-2 to TRBJ2-3, with D unresolved. The CDR3 DNA follows: TGTGCCAGCAGCTTATTGCGGAAAGATACGCAGTATTTT. The encoded protein is CASSLLRKDTQYF.